Listed below are T cell receptor beta chains from one sample, sequenced in a study of CD8+CD57+ T cells in acquired aplastic anemia. Each CDR3 protein is one row after TCRdb ran MiXCR on the reads. In the table there are under 200,000 distinct CDR3 sequences, just under 45% of which are singletons. Input material: sorted CD4+, CD8+, or CD8+CD57+ T cells (not recorded which) from PBMCs. The receptors were sampled from a human donor in good health. Both conserved end residues are part of each CDR3. The D gene is left open where the match is weak. A clone size is listed for some rows: how often the clone was seen (once, few, many), or a class if it is expanded.

j_call d_call v_call clone_size cdr3_length cdr3_aa cdr3_nt
TRBJ1-5 . TRBV10-3 . 16 CAISAEDGYSNQPQHF TGTGCCATCAGTGCCGAGGACGGATATAGCAATCAGCCCCAGCATTTT
TRBJ1-1 TRBD1 TRBV29-1 . 12 CSVDRAGAEAFF TGCAGCGTGGACAGGGCGGGCGCTGAAGCTTTCTTT
TRBJ2-3 TRBD1 TRBV10-2 few 14 CASSRTGATDTQYF TGCGCCAGCAGCCGGACAGGAGCCACAGATACGCAGTATTTT
TRBJ2-2 TRBD1 TRBV5-1 . 15 CASSLGRGLTGELFF TGCGCCAGCAGCTTGGGCAGGGGGCTCACCGGGGAGCTGTTTTTT
TRBJ2-5 TRBD2 TRBV20-1 . 16 CSARKVSGGSRGTQYF TGCAGTGCTAGAAAGGTTAGCGGGGGCTCGAGAGGGACCCAGTACTTC
TRBJ2-5 TRBD2 TRBV7-2 many 15 CASSSLTSGGETQYF TGTGCCAGCAGCTCTCTGACTAGCGGGGGAGAGACCCAGTACTTC
TRBJ2-3 . TRBV19 once 15 CATQGIGLSTDTQYF TGTGCCACCCAAGGGATAGGTTTGTCCACAGATACGCAGTATTTT
TRBJ1-2 TRBD1 TRBV24-1 . 14 CATSDPGTGDAYTF TGTGCCACCAGTGACCCGGGGACAGGGGATGCCTACACCTTC
TRBJ2-7 . TRBV6-7 many 15 CANNTERYGFYEQYF TGTGCCAACAACACGGAACGGTACGGGTTCTACGAGCAGTACTTC
TRBJ1-1 . TRBV10-3 . 16 CAISESSTGGSLGAFF TGTGCCATCAGTGAGTCCTCTACGGGAGGGAGCTTGGGGGCTTTCTTT
TRBJ2-3 TRBD1 TRBV7-1 once 19 CASSSNRQGDRDSTDTQYF TGTGCCAGCAGCTCGAACCGACAGGGGGATCGTGATAGCACAGATACGCAGTATTTT
TRBJ2-7 . TRBV27 . 13 CASSLSSRNEQYF TGTGCCAGCAGTTTATCATCTAGGAACGAGCAGTACTTC
TRBJ1-5 TRBD1 TRBV19 . 15 CASSDQGGGRQPQHF TGTGCCAGTAGTGATCAGGGGGGGGGCAGACAGCCCCAGCATTTT
TRBJ2-3 . TRBV18 few 15 CASSPLYSGQDTQYF TGTGCCAGCTCACCACTGTACTCAGGACAAGATACGCAGTATTTT
TRBJ1-2 . TRBV10-3 few 14 CASTETGASYGYTF TGTGCCTCCACCGAGACGGGGGCTTCCTATGGCTACACCTTC
TRBJ1-2 . TRBV20-1 . 16 CSARPGTGMLNYGYTF TGCAGTGCCCGACCGGGGACGGGGATGTTGAACTATGGCTACACCTTC
TRBJ2-7 . TRBV6-1 . 13 CASSARTPYEQYF TGTGCCAGCAGTGCCCGGACTCCTTACGAGCAGTACTTC
TRBJ2-7 . TRBV2 once 14 CASSPTGGGLRQYF TGTGCCAGCAGCCCAACCGGCGGGGGCCTGAGGCAGTACTTC
TRBJ2-7 TRBD1 TRBV7-9 few 15 CASSPRTGLGYEQYF TGTGCCAGCAGCCCCCGGACAGGGTTAGGCTACGAGCAGTACTTC
TRBJ2-1 . TRBV7-7 . 15 CASSIRAVSYNEQFF TGTGCTAGCAGCATCAGGGCCGTCTCCTACAATGAGCAGTTCTTC
TRBJ1-5 . TRBV7-9 . 15 CASSFGGVGNQPQHF TGTGCCAGCAGCTTTGGGGGGGTCGGCAATCAGCCCCAGCATTTT
TRBJ1-6 TRBD1 TRBV18 . 16 CASSPVQGALVSPLHF TGTGCCAGCTCACCGGTACAGGGGGCCCTTGTTTCACCCCTCCACTTT
TRBJ2-7 TRBD2 TRBV4-3 many 16 CASSQEERGGSYEQYF TGCGCCAGCAGCCAAGAGGAGCGGGGGGGCTCCTACGAGCAGTACTTC
TRBJ2-3 . TRBV2 . 13 CASSGWSTDTQYF TGTGCCAGCAGTGGGTGGAGCACAGATACGCAGTATTTT
TRBJ1-2 . TRBV28 few 13 CASSFRRIYGYTF TGTGCCAGCAGTTTCCGACGTATCTATGGCTACACCTTC
TRBJ2-7 TRBD2 TRBV19 . 16 CASSINRAGGPHEQYF TGTGCCAGTAGTATAAATCGAGCGGGAGGGCCCCACGAGCAGTACTTC
TRBJ2-3 . TRBV5-1 . 15 CASTQGASSTDTQYF TGCGCCAGCACCCAAGGGGCGTCTAGCACAGATACGCAGTATTTT
TRBJ2-3 . TRBV5-4 . 13 CASSSSVTDTQYF TGTGCCAGCAGCAGCTCAGTCACAGATACGCAGTATTTT
TRBJ1-3 . TRBV12-3/TRBV12-4 many 15 CASSLVGGTRNTIYF TGTGCCAGCAGTTTAGTTGGGGGAACACGGAACACCATATATTTT
TRBJ2-2 TRBD2 TRBV24-1 many 15 CATRGAGGNTGELFF TGTGCCACCAGGGGCGCGGGGGGGAACACCGGGGAGCTGTTTTTT
TRBJ2-7 . TRBV28 many 12 CASSSVSYEQYF TGTGCCAGCAGCTCCGTCTCCTACGAGCAGTACTTC
TRBJ1-4 . TRBV10-3 . 15 CAISDSESPNEKLFF TGTGCCATCAGTGATAGTGAATCCCCTAATGAAAAACTGTTTTTT
TRBJ2-7 TRBD1 TRBV9 many 16 CASSRDRGTGSYEQYF TGTGCCAGCAGCCGCGACAGGGGTACGGGTTCCTACGAGCAGTACTTC
TRBJ1-6 . TRBV5-1 . 15 CASSLDRGLHSPLHF TGCGCCAGCAGCTTGGATAGGGGCTTGCATTCACCCCTCCACTTT
TRBJ2-5 . TRBV18 few 14 CASSPWTDQETQYF TGTGCCAGCTCACCCTGGACAGACCAAGAGACCCAGTACTTC
TRBJ1-1 TRBD1 TRBV19 . 18 CASSPRDREIVVHTEAFF TGTGCCAGTAGTCCTCGGGACAGGGAAATTGTGGTTCACACTGAAGCTTTCTTT
TRBJ2-7 . TRBV20-1 few 14 CSARDRRGREEQYF TGCAGTGCTAGAGATCGGCGGGGGCGAGAGGAGCAGTACTTC
TRBJ1-5 . TRBV2 . 15 CASSGSRTSSQPQHF TGTGCCAGCAGTGGGAGCCGGACTAGCAGTCAGCCCCAGCATTTT
TRBJ1-2 TRBD1 TRBV20-1 . 13 CSADRGRGYGYTF TGCAGTGCTGACAGGGGCCGGGGGTATGGCTACACCTTC
TRBJ2-5 . TRBV19 . 14 CASSIDGVQETQYF TGTGCCAGTAGTATAGATGGGGTACAAGAGACCCAGTACTTC
TRBJ1-5 . TRBV19 . 14 CASSPGVGNQPQHF TGTGCCAGTAGTCCAGGGGTTGGTAATCAGCCCCAGCATTTT
TRBJ1-6 TRBD1 TRBV10-3 . 15 CAISRGQGARSPLHF TGTGCCATCAGCCGGGGACAGGGGGCGAGATCACCCCTCCACTTT
TRBJ1-1 . TRBV10-3 many 14 CAITTARSNTEAFF TGTGCCATCACCACTGCGAGGAGTAACACTGAAGCTTTCTTT
TRBJ2-1 . TRBV7-8 few 13 CASSLSGYNEQFF TGTGCCAGCAGCTTGTCAGGGTACAATGAGCAGTTCTTC
TRBJ1-1 . TRBV18 few 15 CASSPLTGFPANVFF TGTGCCAGCTCACCACTAACCGGGTTCCCCGCAAACGTTTTCTTT
TRBJ1-5 . TRBV6-2/TRBV6-3 . 15 CASSYYAGPNQPQHF TGTGCCAGCAGTTACTACGCAGGGCCCAATCAGCCCCAGCATTTT
TRBJ1-4 . TRBV5-1 . 15 CASSKGPEDNEKLFF TGCGCCAGCAGCAAGGGACCGGAGGATAATGAAAAACTGTTTTTT
TRBJ1-2 . TRBV4-3 many 15 CASSQANGLAYGYTF TGCGCCAGCAGCCAAGCTAACGGGCTCGCCTATGGCTACACCTTC
TRBJ1-2 . TRBV9 many 16 CASSVGRGNIDYGYTF TGTGCCAGCAGCGTAGGAAGGGGAAACATAGACTATGGCTACACCTTC
TRBJ1-1 TRBD1 TRBV19 . 16 CASRPGTGGAGTEAFF TGTGCCAGTAGGCCGGGGACAGGGGGCGCGGGTACTGAAGCTTTCTTT
TRBJ1-1 . TRBV2 . 14 CASSESRMGTEAFF TGTGCCAGCAGTGAGTCCAGGATGGGCACTGAAGCTTTCTTT
TRBJ2-1 . TRBV7-8 many 13 CASSLGNTGRQFF TGTGCCAGCAGCTTAGGGAACACAGGCAGGCAGTTCTTC
TRBJ2-6 . TRBV18 . 16 CASSATGTTGANVLTF TGTGCCAGCTCAGCCACCGGGACAACTGGGGCCAACGTCCTGACTTTC
TRBJ2-2 . TRBV19 . 15 CASRTQGEGLGELFF TGTGCCAGTAGGACCCAGGGTGAGGGGTTAGGGGAGCTGTTTTTT
TRBJ2-7 . TRBV7-2 . 15 CASSLGVTGRDEQYF TGTGCCAGCAGCTTAGGGGTGACAGGTCGAGACGAGCAGTACTTC
TRBJ2-2 . TRBV6-4 . 15 CASSDPRAGTGELFF TGTGCCAGCAGTGACCCCAGGGCGGGCACCGGGGAGCTGTTTTTT
TRBJ2-5 . TRBV5-1 many 15 CASSLGRGTQETQYF TGTGCCAGCAGCTTGGGAAGGGGGACTCAAGAGACCCAGTACTTC
TRBJ2-1 TRBD2 TRBV5-1 many 15 CASSKGLAGNNEQFF TGCGCCAGCAGCAAGGGACTAGCGGGTAACAATGAGCAGTTCTTC
TRBJ2-1 . TRBV19 . 13 CASSFGPFWEQFF TGTGCCAGTAGTTTTGGGCCGTTTTGGGAGCAGTTCTTC
TRBJ2-2 TRBD1 TRBV4-3 few 17 CASSQEQGAGPRGELFF TGCGCCAGCAGCCAAGAGCAGGGGGCCGGCCCGCGCGGGGAGCTGTTTTTT